A single sample is the source of the 26 T cell receptor beta chains below, sequenced in a study of T cell changes during pregnancy in multiple sclerosis. Measured with immunoSEQ multiplex PCR; TCRdb has only the in-frame clones, and not every one. The sample consists of 25,000 to 35,000 clones, 92% of them appearing once. Sample: peripheral blood, taken in the first trimester of pregnancy. Receptor source: a female donor in good health, enrolled as a control in a pregnancy study.

The genes are TRBV5-1 and TRBJ2-1; perhaps TRBD1 as D (6 bases). Looked up from germline, CDR1 is SGHRS and CDR2 is YFSETQ. CDR3 size: 13 residues. V gave up 0 bases and J gave up 5 bases, with 6 bases separating them. DNA of the CDR3: TGCGCCAGCAGCTTGGGGACAGACAATGAGCAGTTCTTC. Translation: CASSLGTDNEQFF. The entire variable domain, with the rest obtained from reference TRBV5-1 and TRBJ2-1, is as follows: KAGVTQTPRYLIKTRGQQVTLSCSPISGHRSVSWYQQTPGQGLQFLFEYFSETQRNKGNFPGRFSGRQFSNSRSEMNVSTLELGDSALYLCASSLGTDNEQFFGPGTRLTVL.

The chain combines TRBV7-2 with TRBJ1-2; TRBD1 agrees at 7 bases. The CDR3 extends over 13 amino acids. V lost 5 bases and J lost 5; bases outside the gene matches: 5. The germline V gene has CDR1 SGHTA and CDR2 FQGNSA. This chain's CDR3 is CASSPTGSYGYTF. In DNA, the CDR3 is TGTGCCAGCAGCCCGACAGGGTCTTATGGCTACACCTTC.

The V and J genes are TRBV10-2 and TRBJ1-5; 7 bases are shared with TRBD1. The CDR3 sequence is 13 residues long. Germline lookup yields CDR1 WSHSY and CDR2 SAAADI. Losses at the gene ends were 4 bases for V and 5 bases for J; bases not matched to a gene: 2. CDR3: CASSGTGDQPQHF. The CDR3 DNA reads TGCGCCAGCAGTGGCACAGGGGATCAGCCCCAGCATTTT.

The rearrangement joins TRBV7-8 to TRBJ2-7, with 14 bases aligning to TRBD2. From germline, CDR1 is SGHVS and CDR2 FQNEAQ. V was clipped by 5 bases and J by 7 bases; unmatched bases: 10. This CDR3 is built from 16 residues. CDR3 region: CASSARLAGGPREQYF. The DNA for the CDR3 is TGTGCCAGCAGCGCGAGACTAGCGGGAGGGCCGCGGGAGCAGTACTTC.

The chain couples TRBV27 to TRBJ1-1, with D hard to call. The germline V gene has CDR1 MNHEY and CDR2 SMNVEV (reference sequence). The CDR3 length is 14 residues. Trimming removed 9 bases at V and 0 bases at J, with 14 bases between. The CDR3 DNA is TGTGCCAGTAGATTATTAGAGATGAACACTGAAGCTTTCTTT. It specifies CASRLLEMNTEAFF.

This chain connects TRBV5-1 to TRBJ2-7; 8 nucleotides align to TRBD2. Germline-derived CDR1 and CDR2 are SGHRS and YFSETQ. Germline trimming cut 0 bases from V and 3 bases from J; bases unmatched to any gene: 5. The CDR3 extends over 15 amino acids. CDR3 residues: CASSLVAGGLYEQYF. CDR3 nucleotide sequence: TGCGCCAGCAGCTTGGTTGCGGGGGGCCTCTACGAGCAGTACTTC.

The chain uses TRBV6-1 and TRBJ2-7; D is possibly TRBD1 (6 bases). The CDR3 has 14 residues. V was clipped by 6 bases and J by 2 bases, with 14 bases between them. Germline V lookup: CDR1 MNHNS, CDR2 SASEGT. The CDR3 region is CASRERAGAYEQYF. DNA of the CDR3: TGTGCCAGCAGGGAACGGGCAGGGGCCTACGAGCAGTACTTC.

The chain has TRBV5-8 and TRBJ1-1, with 7 bases identical to TRBD1. Germline V gene lookup returns CDR1 SGHTS and CDR2 YDEGEE. The CDR3 is 14 residues long. V lost 4 bases to trimming and J lost 4 bases; unmatched junction nucleotides: 7. CDR3 region: CASSRTRGVTEAFF. In DNA form, the CDR3 reads TGTGCCAGCAGCAGAACCAGGGGGGTCACTGAAGCTTTCTTT.

The rearrangement links TRBV19 to TRBJ1-2, with 9 bases identical to TRBD1. The CDR3 length is 14 residues. V trimming: 3 bases; J trimming: 7 bases; junction bases outside the gene matches: 6. CDR1 is LNHDA, CDR2 SQIVND, per germline (reference sequence). The CDR3 DNA sequence: TGTGCCAGTAGTATCAGGACAGGGGATGGTGGCTACACCTTC. Translated: CASSIRTGDGGYTF.

The V call is TRBV19, the J call TRBJ1-4, with TRBD1 identical over 9 bases. CDR1 and CDR2 (germline): LNHDA, SQIVND (reference sequence). The V gene end was trimmed by 8 bases and the J gene end by 8 bases; junction bases not matched to a gene: 9. This CDR3 region has 14 residues. The chain's CDR3 is CASSEQGAREKLFF. As DNA, the CDR3 is TGTGCCAGTTCTGAACAGGGGGCAAGGGAAAAACTGTTTTTT.

This rearrangement joins TRBV4-1 to TRBJ2-1, with a possible D match to TRBD1 (5 bases). The germline V and J ends were trimmed by 3 bases and 8 bases, with 8 bases remaining between them. The CDR3 spans 12 residues. Germline loops: CDR1 MGHRA, CDR2 YSYEKL. The CDR3 region has the DNA TGCGCCAGCAGCCATCCAGGGTATGAGCAGTTCTTC. Its translation: CASSHPGYEQFF.

The chain links TRBV7-6 to TRBJ2-3, with TRBD1 identical over 7 bases. The CDR3 spans 15 residues. The germline V gene has CDR1 SGHVS and CDR2 FNYEAQ. V shed 5 bases, J shed 0 bases, and the junction held 5 bases outside the gene matches. CDR3 in amino acids: CASSAATGSTDTQYF. CDR3 DNA sequence: TGTGCCAGCAGCGCCGCGACAGGGAGCACAGATACGCAGTATTTT. Supplemented by reference TRBV7-6 and TRBJ2-3, the full variable domain reads GAGVSQSPRYKVTKRGQDVALRCDPISGHVSLYWYRQALGQGPEFLTYFNYEAQQDKSGLPNDRFSAERPEGSISTLTIQRTEQRDSAMYRCASSAATGSTDTQYFGPGTRLTVL.

The chain uses TRBV5-1 and TRBJ1-1; D might be TRBD1 (6 bases). V lost 6 bases, J lost 8 bases, and 11 bases lay in between. The CDR3 contains 11 residues. Germline V gene lookup returns CDR1 SGHRS and CDR2 YFSETQ. CDR3 in amino acids: CASKGGPEAFF. The CDR3 DNA reads as TGCGCCAGCAAGGGGGGGCCCGAAGCTTTCTTT.

The rearrangement joins TRBV5-1 to TRBJ1-1, with D possibly matching TRBD1 (5 bases). The V end was cut by 1 base, the J end by 4 bases, with 11 bases between. The CDR3 is 14 amino acids. Germline-derived CDR1 and CDR2 are SGHRS and YFSETQ. DNA for the CDR3: TGCGCCAGCAGCTTGATGGGAGGGACCACTGAAGCTTTCTTT. It translates to CASSLMGGTTEAFF.

The chain employs TRBV7-9 and TRBJ2-7; TRBD1 is a possible D gene (6 bases). Trimming left V 0 bases short and J 7 bases short, with 10 bases between. Germline values: CDR1 SEHNR, CDR2 FQNEAQ (reference sequence). The CDR3 contains 13 residues. CDR3 nucleotides: TGTGCCAGCAGCTTAGCAGGGGGTGAGGAGCAGTACTTC. Its translation: CASSLAGGEEQYF. Filled out from reference TRBV7-9 and TRBJ2-7, the complete variable domain reads DTGVSQNPRHKITKRGQNVTFRCDPISEHNRLYWYRQTLGQGPEFLTYFQNEAQLEKSRLLSDRFSAERPKGSFSTLEIQRTEQGDSAMYLCASSLAGGEEQYFGPGTRLTVT.

This rearrangement joins TRBV6-5 to TRBJ1-2, with TRBD1 matching 8 bases. The CDR3 is 15 residues long. Trimming took 5 bases from V and 4 from J; bases not matched to a gene: 9. Looked up from germline, CDR1 is MNHEY and CDR2 is SVGAGI. Here the CDR3 DNA reads TGTGCCAGCAGTACCCCGGACAGGGAGGGCTATGGCTACACCTTC. It yields the protein CASSTPDREGYGYTF.

The chain carries TRBV6-4 and TRBJ2-1; TRBD2 agrees at 11 bases. CDR1 and CDR2 (germline): MRHNA, SNTAGT. With 2 bases clipped from V and 6 bases from J, the junction kept 0 bases outside the gene matches. This CDR3 spans 14 amino acids. In DNA, the CDR3 is TGTGCCAGCAGTGACGGACTAGCGGGCAATGAGCAGTTCTTC. Residues: CASSDGLAGNEQFF.

This chain uses TRBV28 with TRBJ1-1; TRBD1 matches 7 bases. Trimming removed 6 bases from V and 0 bases from J; junction bases left unmatched: 4. This CDR3 contains 14 residues. CDR1 and CDR2 (germline): MDHEN, SYDVKM. The CDR3 nucleotides read TGTGCCAGCAGCAGGGACAGAGTGAACACTGAAGCTTTCTTT. Its protein is CASSRDRVNTEAFF. The full variable domain, with the rest looked up from reference TRBV28 and TRBJ1-1, is DVKVTQSSRYLVKRTGEKVFLECVQDMDHENMFWYRQDPGLGLRLIYFSYDVKMKEKGDIPEGYSVSREKKERFSLILESASTNQTSMYLCASSRDRVNTEAFFGQGTRLTVV.

V and J are TRBV21-1 and TRBJ2-2; the DNA was not compared with TRBD1, the D call given in the table. TRBV21-1 is described as a pseudogene. The CDR3 sequence is 16 residues long. This CDR3 reads CASSDRDRGLSGELFF. In nucleotides, the CDR3 is TGTGCCAGCAGCGACCGGGACAGGGGGCTTTCCGGGGAGCTGTTTTTT.

V gene TRBV30 combines with J gene TRBJ2-2, with 7 bases fitting TRBD2. The CDR3 loop spans 16 amino acids. The ends lost 4 bases at V and 4 bases at J; junction bases unmatched: 12. Germline CDR1 is GTSNPN and CDR2 is SVGIG (reference sequence). As DNA, the CDR3 is TGTGCCTGGAAATACAGCGCGGGAGCCCTCACCGGGGAGCTGTTTTTT. Protein product: CAWKYSAGALTGELFF.

This chain joins TRBV19 and TRBJ2-7; the D is unclear. The V and J ends lost 5 bases and 2 bases respectively, with 4 bases between them. The CDR3 is 11 residues long. Germline values: CDR1 LNHDA, CDR2 SQIVND (reference sequence). As DNA, the CDR3 is TGTGCCAGTAGTTCCACCTACGAGCAGTACTTC. Protein product: CASSSTYEQYF.

This clone occurred a few times. V gene TRBV10-3 combines with J gene TRBJ1-1; D unresolved. V lost 6 bases, J lost 0 bases, and 8 bases lay in between. The CDR3 runs to 13 residues. Germline CDR1 is ENHRY and CDR2 is SYGVKD. The CDR3: CAISRSLNTEAFF. The CDR3 bases are TGTGCCATCAGCCGGAGCTTGAACACTGAAGCTTTCTTT.

The count of this clone is one. The gene calls are TRBV13 and TRBJ2-7; 8 bases fit TRBD1. The length of the CDR3 is 16 residues. Germline loops: CDR1 PRHDT, CDR2 FYEKMQ (reference sequence). J gave up 2 bases and V 4 bases, and 10 bases lay outside the gene matches. This CDR3 is CASSSDRDRKTYEQYF. The CDR3 DNA reads as TGTGCCAGCAGCTCAGACCGGGACAGGAAGACCTACGAGCAGTACTTC.

V usage is TRBV6-6 and J usage is TRBJ2-3; D call uncertain. This CDR3 comprises 15 residues. The V and J ends lost 2 bases and 1 base respectively, with 10 bases between them. Germline V gives CDR1 MNHNY, CDR2 SVGAGI (reference sequence). The CDR3 nucleotides are TGTGCCAGCAGTTACGAGACTCCCCGCACAGATACGCAGTATTTT. It translates to CASSYETPRTDTQYF.

J is TRBJ1-3 and V is TRBV5-4, with a possible D match to TRBD1 (5 bases). Germline CDR1 and CDR2: SGHNT and YYREEE (reference sequence). Between the trimmed V and J ends, which lost 1 base and 4 bases, there was a span of 18 bases. The CDR3 loop spans 17 amino acids. The CDR3 coding sequence is TGTGCCAGCAGCTTGCAGGGCAAGGTCTCGGCAGGAAACACCATATATTTT. Translated, it gives CASSLQGKVSAGNTIYF.

The chain has TRBV2 and TRBJ1-5; 9 bases line up with TRBD1. The CDR3 covers 14 residues. V shed 6 bases, J shed 4 bases, and the junction held 4 bases outside the gene matches. Germline V gene data show CDR1 as SNHLY and CDR2 as FYNNEI. The CDR3 DNA sequence: TGTGCCAGCAGGGAGGACAGGGGTAATCAGCCCCAGCATTTT. The encoded protein is CASREDRGNQPQHF.